The 28 T cell receptor beta chains below come from one sample, sequenced in a study of early T cells in non-severe SARS-CoV-2 infection. Each CDR3 protein is one row after TCRdb ran MiXCR on the 5' RACE reads. Of 60,000 to 75,000 distinct CDR3 sequences in the sample, about 9% were seen once. The sample was whole blood, taken at baseline. These receptors originate from an adult who was a healthcare worker with PCR-confirmed SARS-CoV-2 infection or an uninfected control (not recorded which).

CDR3 nucleotides: TGTGCCAGCAGTCCCGGACGCCGCGAGCAGTACTTC. Translated, it gives CASSPGRREQYF. The genes are TRBV28 and TRBJ2-7; D is ambiguous. The V end lost 5 bases, the J end lost 6 bases, and 11 bases lay between the germline ends. There are 12 residues in the CDR3. CDR1 and CDR2 (germline): MDHEN, SYDVKM.

This clonotype was recorded a few times. The J gene is TRBJ2-7, the V gene TRBV6-2 or TRBV6-3, with TRBD2 matching 7 bases. The CDR3 extends over 20 amino acids. Germline CDR1 and CDR2: MNHEY and SVGEGT. The ends lost 0 bases at V and 2 bases at J; junction bases unmatched: 19. CDR3 in amino acids: CASSYSPSSPASGKTYEQYF. CDR3 nucleotide sequence: TGTGCCAGCAGTTACTCGCCCTCATCACCGGCTAGCGGCAAGACCTACGAGCAGTACTTC.

This clonotype was detected ten times or more. The rearrangement links TRBV14 to TRBJ2-1; 8 nucleotides match TRBD2. V dropped 3 bases and J dropped 4; count of bases not matched to a gene: 11. Germline CDR1 SGHDN, CDR2 FVKESK. CDR3 length: 17 residues. The CDR3 DNA reads as TGTGCCAGCAGCCACCCTAGCGGGCCTCGGCTATACAATGAGCAGTTCTTC. As protein: CASSHPSGPRLYNEQFF. The complete variable domain, with remaining parts taken from reference TRBV14 and TRBJ2-1, reads EAGVTQFPSHSVIEKGQTVTLRCDPISGHDNLYWYRRVMGKEIKFLLHFVKESKQDESGMPNNRFLAERTGGTYSTLKVQPAELEDSGVYFCASSHPSGPRLYNEQFFGPGTRLTVL.

This clonotype was seen ten or more times. J is TRBJ2-1 and V is TRBV2, with TRBD2 matching over 9 bases. The CDR3 contains 16 residues. Trimming at V came to 0 bases and at J to 4 bases, leaving 4 bases not matched to a gene. CDR1 is SNHLY and CDR2 is FYNNEI in the germline V gene. The CDR3 region has the DNA TGTGCCAGCAGTGAAGCGTTCGGACTAGCGTACAATGAGCAGTTCTTC. This encodes CASSEAFGLAYNEQFF.

This clonotype was seen ten or more times. V and J are TRBV10-3 and TRBJ2-1, with D unclear. V was clipped by 5 bases and J by 9 bases, with 11 bases between them. The CDR3 is 12 residues long. The germline V gene encodes CDR1 ENHRY and CDR2 SYGVKD. The CDR3 spells CAISQPSLEQFF. DNA for the CDR3: TGTGCCATCAGTCAACCAAGTCTTGAGCAGTTCTTC.

In its sample, this clonotype was seen many times. The genes are TRBV20-1 and TRBJ2-7; D unclear. The germline V and J ends were trimmed by 3 bases and 5 bases, with 8 bases remaining between them. The CDR3 extends over 11 amino acids. Per the germline V gene, CDR1 is DFQATT and CDR2 is SNEGSKA (reference sequence). CDR3 protein: CSASVRDEQYF. CDR3 nucleotide sequence: TGCAGTGCTAGCGTTCGTGACGAGCAGTACTTC.

The rearrangement uses TRBV7-9 and TRBJ2-5; possibly TRBD1 for D (6 bases). CDR1 is SEHNR and CDR2 is FQNEAQ in the germline V gene (reference sequence). CDR3 length equals 14 residues. The V and J ends lost 5 bases and 4 bases respectively, with 14 bases between them. The CDR3: CASSPYRDGETQYF. The CDR3 coding sequence is TGTGCCAGCAGCCCTTACAGGGATGGAGAGACCCAGTACTTC.

In its sample, this clonotype was seen a few times. As DNA, the CDR3 is TGTGCCAGCAGCGCGAGGCCTCTAGCGGGCGTCTACAATGAGCAGTTCTTC. This codes for CASSARPLAGVYNEQFF. The V and J genes are TRBV4-2 and TRBJ2-1, with TRBD2 identical over 8 bases. The J segment lost 3 bases and the V segment lost 5 bases, leaving 12 bases of the junction unmatched. CDR3 length: 17 amino acids. Germline-derived CDR1 and CDR2 are LGHNA and YNFKEQ.

This clonotype was seen only a few times. This chain connects TRBV28 to TRBJ2-4, with 11 bases fitting TRBD2. The J segment lost 11 bases and the V segment lost 5 bases, leaving 14 bases of the junction unmatched. Germline V lookup: CDR1 MDHEN, CDR2 SYDVKM. The CDR3 is made up of 16 amino acids. The DNA of the CDR3 is TGTGCCAGCAGTCTTTTAGCGGGGGGGGCAACCGGCGTTCAGTACTTC. It codes for CASSLLAGGATGVQYF.

The rearrangement joins TRBV6-2 or TRBV6-3 to TRBJ2-2; D is perhaps TRBD2 (5 bases). This CDR3 spans 14 amino acids. V lost 3 bases and J 6 bases, leaving 11 bases between the germline ends. Germline CDR1 reads MNHEY; CDR2 reads SVGEGT. The CDR3: CASSYVGGPGELFF. The CDR3 bases are TGTGCCAGCAGTTATGTAGGAGGCCCCGGGGAGCTGTTTTTT.

This clonotype has a handful of counts. V is TRBV28 and J is TRBJ2-1; D is possibly TRBD1 or TRBD2 (5 bases each). The CDR3 runs 13 residues. The ends were cut back, 8 bases at V and 0 bases at J, with 8 bases in the middle. In germline, CDR1 is MDHEN, CDR2 SYDVKM. CDR3: CASGGSSYNEQFF. CDR3 nucleotide sequence: TGTGCCAGCGGGGGAAGCTCCTACAATGAGCAGTTCTTC.

The chain employs TRBV29-1 and TRBJ2-3; D is ambiguous. The CDR3 is 13 residues long. CDR1 SQVTM and CDR2 ANQGSEA come from the germline V gene. With 3 bases removed from V and 6 bases from J, the gap between germline ends came to 13 bases. The CDR3, as DNA: TGCAGCGTTGATCTGTTGGGGTCGGATACGCAGTATTTT. This translates into CSVDLLGSDTQYF.

The table lists this clonotype with many counts. The rearrangement uses TRBV20-1 and TRBJ1-2; a possible D gene is TRBD1 (6 bases). Germline CDR1 is DFQATT and CDR2 is SNEGSKA (reference sequence). V lost 4 bases to trimming and J lost 12 bases, with 15 bases between them. CDR3 length equals 11 residues. The CDR3 region has the DNA TGCAGTGCTATGGACAGAGTGATAGACACCTTC. Amino acids: CSAMDRVIDTF.

The CDR3 sequence is CASSFGTGTSAGANVLTF. CDR3 DNA: TGTGCCAGCAGCTTTGGTACAGGGACCTCTGCTGGGGCCAACGTCCTGACTTTC. The rearrangement uses TRBV7-2 and TRBJ2-6; weak D call: TRBD1 (6 bases). Looked up from germline, CDR1 is SGHTA and CDR2 is FQGNSA. The CDR3 extends over 18 amino acids. Trimming left V 3 bases short and J 2 bases short, with 17 bases between.

In its sample, this clonotype was seen many times. The chain uses TRBV12-3 or TRBV12-4 and TRBJ2-5; 7 nucleotides match TRBD1. V lost 3 bases to trimming and J lost 3 bases; unmatched junction nucleotides: 4. The CDR3 runs to 14 residues. As DNA, the CDR3 is TGTGCCAGCAGTTTCGCCGGGACAGAAGAGACCCAGTACTTC. Translation: CASSFAGTEETQYF.

This clonotype was counted between two and nine times. The DNA of the CDR3 is TGTGCCAGCAGCTTAGGTTCAGGGTTCCCCTACGAGCAGTACTTC. The encoded protein is CASSLGSGFPYEQYF. The chain employs TRBV13 and TRBJ2-7; maybe TRBD1 (5 bases). V was cut by 0 bases and J by 2 bases, with 11 bases left in between. The CDR3 has 15 amino acids. Per the germline V gene, CDR1 is PRHDT and CDR2 is FYEKMQ (reference sequence).

The sample holds a few counts of this clonotype. The chain is built from TRBV6-5 and TRBJ2-4; possibly TRBD1 for D (5 bases). There are 13 residues in the CDR3. V was clipped by 5 bases and J by 7 bases, with 12 bases between them. In germline, CDR1 is MNHEY, CDR2 SVGAGI. The CDR3 DNA sequence: TGTGCCAGCAGTAACGGACATTCTAACATTCAGTACTTC. Translated: CASSNGHSNIQYF.

V and J are TRBV28 and TRBJ2-2; 8 positions agree with TRBD2. V was clipped by 5 bases and J by 1 base; unmatched bases: 3. The CDR3 contains 15 residues. Germline assignment: CDR1 MDHEN and CDR2 SYDVKM. This CDR3 reads CASSPTSENTGELFF. The CDR3 DNA reads TGTGCCAGCAGTCCGACTAGCGAGAACACCGGGGAGCTGTTTTTT.

This CDR3 reads CASSAGALRDEQYF. In nucleotides, the CDR3 is TGTGCCAGCAGCGCCGGTGCCCTTAGGGACGAGCAGTACTTC. The V call is TRBV7-2, the J call TRBJ2-7; D unresolved. Germline V lookup: CDR1 SGHTA, CDR2 FQGNSA. V was cut by 5 bases and J by 5 bases, with 16 bases left in between. This CDR3 is 14 amino acids long.

The rearrangement joins TRBV7-2 to TRBJ1-1; D unresolved. V dropped 1 base and J dropped 1 base, with 10 bases sitting between them. Germline V lookup: CDR1 SGHTA, CDR2 FQGNSA. The CDR3 has 15 residues. The DNA of the CDR3 is TGTGCCAGCAGCTTAGATAGTATGCCGAACACTGAAGCTTTCTTT. This codes for CASSLDSMPNTEAFF.

V is TRBV4-3 and J is TRBJ1-5; D is uncertain. Trimming cost V 3 bases and J 0 bases, with 6 bases left between them. Germline V CDR1 and CDR2: LGHNA, YSLEER. The CDR3 is made up of 14 amino acids. DNA of the CDR3: TGCGCCAGCAGCCATGGCGGTAGCAATCAGCCCCAGCATTTT. Its translation is CASSHGGSNQPQHF.

The chain uses TRBV7-9 and TRBJ2-7; 10 bases align to TRBD1. CDR1 and CDR2 from the germline V gene are SEHNR and FQNEAQ (reference sequence). The CDR3 loop spans 15 amino acids. After removal of 8 bases from V and 5 bases from J, the junction contained 12 bases not matched to a gene. CDR3 bases: TGTGCCAGCGGAACCCCGCCGGGACAGGGGCACGAGCAGTACTTC. This sequence encodes CASGTPPGQGHEQYF.

This clonotype was counted between two and nine times. V gene TRBV12-3 or TRBV12-4 combines with J gene TRBJ2-1; no clear D. With 3 bases removed from V and 12 bases from J, the gap between germline ends came to 12 bases. The CDR3 runs to 12 residues. Written as DNA, the CDR3 is TGTGCCAGCAGTTTCACTGGTGGGGTGCAGTTCTTC. Translating gives CASSFTGGVQFF.

This clonotype was detected a few times. V is TRBV20-1 and J is TRBJ2-7; unclear D gene. CDR1 is DFQATT, CDR2 SNEGSKA, per germline (reference sequence). This CDR3 is 9 amino acids long. The V gene lost 7 bases and the J gene lost 6 bases, with 7 bases spanning the gap. In DNA form, the CDR3 reads TGCAGTGGTGGTCCCGAGCAGTACTTC. Protein product: CSGGPEQYF.

This clonotype has just a few counts. The rearrangement links TRBV29-1 to TRBJ2-3; TRBD1 might be the D (5 bases). This CDR3 spans 11 amino acids. Germline CDR1 SQVTM, CDR2 ANQGSEA. Trimming shortened V by 7 bases and J by 5 bases, and 10 bases separated the two germline ends. The CDR3 loop is CSASQVDTQYF. The CDR3 nucleotides read TGCAGCGCGTCACAGGTAGATACGCAGTATTTT.

There are many counts of this clonotype. The CDR3 DNA sequence: TGCAGCGTCCTGGACAGGGGACTGTCGTATGGCTACACCTTC. Protein sequence: CSVLDRGLSYGYTF. The V call is TRBV29-1, the J call TRBJ1-2; 9 bases align to TRBD1. CDR3 length: 14 amino acids. Germline V CDR1 and CDR2: SQVTM, ANQGSEA. V lost 6 bases to trimming and J lost 5 bases; unmatched junction nucleotides: 10.

This clonotype was counted between two and nine times. The chain has TRBV11-2 and TRBJ2-7; D could derive from TRBD1 or TRBD2 (5 bases each). Between the trimmed V and J ends, which lost 2 bases and 3 bases, there was a span of 17 bases. This CDR3 is 16 amino acids long. Germline assignment: CDR1 SGHAT and CDR2 FQNNGV. Here the CDR3 reads CASSLPEPGPNYEQYF. CDR3 nucleotides: TGTGCCAGCAGCTTACCGGAACCGGGACCAAACTACGAGCAGTACTTC.

The chain has TRBV28 and TRBJ2-6, with D tentatively TRBD2 (6 bases). V was cut by 5 bases and J by 1 base, with 9 bases left in between. CDR3 size: 15 residues. Germline assignment: CDR1 MDHEN and CDR2 SYDVKM. The CDR3 sequence is CASSPGGSGANVLTF. The CDR3 bases are TGTGCCAGCAGTCCCGGGGGTTCTGGGGCCAACGTCCTGACTTTC.